This TCR beta chain was sequenced for a study of beta chain features in type 1 diabetes. This clone was counted a few times. The sequenced template was cDNA made from the entire isolated RNA. Produced via immunoSEQ multiplex PCR; TCRdb's table is partial and in-frame only. Here the sample spans some 220,000 clones, approximately 10% being singletons. Sequences were obtained from central memory CD4+ T cells from blood. The sequence was obtained from a man in his late teens or twenties in good health.

The CDR3 sequence is CASRKGQYHTDTQYF. The DNA for the CDR3 is TGTGCCAGCAGGAAAGGACAATACCACACAGATACGCAGTATTTT. The chain carries TRBV28 and TRBJ2-3; D is perhaps TRBD1 (5 bases). This CDR3 is built from 15 residues. Germline V gene data show CDR1 as MDHEN and CDR2 as SYDVKM. The V gene lost 6 bases and the J gene lost 2 bases, with 15 bases spanning the gap.